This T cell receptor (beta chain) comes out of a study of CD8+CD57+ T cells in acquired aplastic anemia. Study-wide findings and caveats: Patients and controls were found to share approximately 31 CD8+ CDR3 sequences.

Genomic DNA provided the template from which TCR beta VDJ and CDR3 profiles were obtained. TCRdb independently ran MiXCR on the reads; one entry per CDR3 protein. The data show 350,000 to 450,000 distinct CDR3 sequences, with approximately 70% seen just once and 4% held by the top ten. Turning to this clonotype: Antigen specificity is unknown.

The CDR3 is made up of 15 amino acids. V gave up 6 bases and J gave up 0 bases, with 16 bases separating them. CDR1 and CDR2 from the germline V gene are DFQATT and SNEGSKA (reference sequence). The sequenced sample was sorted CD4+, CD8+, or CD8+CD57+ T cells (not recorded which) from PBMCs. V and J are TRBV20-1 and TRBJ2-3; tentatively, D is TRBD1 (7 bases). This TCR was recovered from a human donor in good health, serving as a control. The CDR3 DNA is TGCAGTGCCCGGGGGACAGCGAGTAGCACAGATACGCAGTATTTT. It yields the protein CSARGTASSTDTQYF.